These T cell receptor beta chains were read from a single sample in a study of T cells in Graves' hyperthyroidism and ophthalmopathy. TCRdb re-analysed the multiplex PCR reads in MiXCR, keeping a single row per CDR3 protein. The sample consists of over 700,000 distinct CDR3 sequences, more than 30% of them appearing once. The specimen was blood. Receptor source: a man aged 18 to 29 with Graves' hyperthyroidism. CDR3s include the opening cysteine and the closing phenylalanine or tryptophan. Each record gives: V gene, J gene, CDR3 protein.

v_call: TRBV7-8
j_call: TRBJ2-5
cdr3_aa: CASSLDAGGVETQYF

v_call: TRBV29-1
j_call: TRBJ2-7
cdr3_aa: CSVEWDRGEQYF

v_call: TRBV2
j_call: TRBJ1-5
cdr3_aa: CASSGTGQQPQHF

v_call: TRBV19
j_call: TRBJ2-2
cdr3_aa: CASSIVDTGELFF

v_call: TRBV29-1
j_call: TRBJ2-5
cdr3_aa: CSVEAGLAGGYQETQYF

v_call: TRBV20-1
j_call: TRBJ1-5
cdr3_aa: CSASDHKQPQHF

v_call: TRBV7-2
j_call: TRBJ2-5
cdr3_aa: CASNSRRGQETQYF

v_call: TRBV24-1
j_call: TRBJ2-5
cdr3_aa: CATSDLSRGTSEQEAQYF

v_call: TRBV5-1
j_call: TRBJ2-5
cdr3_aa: CASSLSPRHSQETQYF

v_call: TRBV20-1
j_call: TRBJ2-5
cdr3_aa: CSASIRAGGQETQYF

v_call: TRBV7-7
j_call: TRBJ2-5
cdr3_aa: CASSHFGQQETQYF

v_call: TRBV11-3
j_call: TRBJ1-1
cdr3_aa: CASSSLWGAEAFF

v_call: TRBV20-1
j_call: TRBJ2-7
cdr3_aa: CSADSSSGSYEQYF

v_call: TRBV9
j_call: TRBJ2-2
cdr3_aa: CASSTSTSGRTTGELFF

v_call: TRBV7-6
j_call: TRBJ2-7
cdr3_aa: CASFSNRGYEQYF

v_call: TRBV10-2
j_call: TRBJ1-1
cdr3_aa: CASSFSQGGPEAFF

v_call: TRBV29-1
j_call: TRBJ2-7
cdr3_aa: CSVVAGGPYEQYF

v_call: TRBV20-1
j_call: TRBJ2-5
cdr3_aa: CSASWGSEETQYF

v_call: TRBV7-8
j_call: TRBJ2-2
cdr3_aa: CASSSLLGQRNTGELFF

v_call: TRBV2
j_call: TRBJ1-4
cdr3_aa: CASRGTGAKLFF

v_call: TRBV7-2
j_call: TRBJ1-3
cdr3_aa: CASSLVAGLSGNTIYF

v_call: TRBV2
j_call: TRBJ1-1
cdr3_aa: CASRLITGGNTEAFF

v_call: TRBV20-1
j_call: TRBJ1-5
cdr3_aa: CSAREETGGRYQPQHF

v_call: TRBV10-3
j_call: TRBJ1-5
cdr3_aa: CAISQRDSNQPQHF

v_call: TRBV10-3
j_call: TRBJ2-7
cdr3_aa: CASRVGAVSSLEQYF

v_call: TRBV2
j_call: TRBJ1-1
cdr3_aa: CASTTDEQGMNTEAFF

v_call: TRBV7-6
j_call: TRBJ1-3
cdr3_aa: CASSPPNARWDTIYF

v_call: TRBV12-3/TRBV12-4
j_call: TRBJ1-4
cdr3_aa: CASSYGQGRYGEKLFF

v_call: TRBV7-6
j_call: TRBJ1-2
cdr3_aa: CASSSAGAYGYTF

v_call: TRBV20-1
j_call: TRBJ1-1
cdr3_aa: CSAGDRGPNTEAFF

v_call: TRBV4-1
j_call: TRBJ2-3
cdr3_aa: CASTPTANTDTQYF

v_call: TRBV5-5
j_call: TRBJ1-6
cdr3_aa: CASSPKPDRDSLLHF

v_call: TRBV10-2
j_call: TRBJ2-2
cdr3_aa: CASTGQNTGELFF

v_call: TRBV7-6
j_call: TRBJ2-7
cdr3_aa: CASSLALRGRGYEQYF

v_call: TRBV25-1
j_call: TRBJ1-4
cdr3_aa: CASSDSSSNLLNEKLFF

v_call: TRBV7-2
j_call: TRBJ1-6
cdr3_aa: CASSLHTGDNSPLHF

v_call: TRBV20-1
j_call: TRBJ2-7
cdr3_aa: CSARGLPSYEQYF

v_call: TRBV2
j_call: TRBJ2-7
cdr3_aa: CASSEHAFFYEQYF

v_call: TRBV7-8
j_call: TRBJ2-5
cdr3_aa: CASSGRFQETQYF

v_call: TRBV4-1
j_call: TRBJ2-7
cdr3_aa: CASSQDRHFEQYF

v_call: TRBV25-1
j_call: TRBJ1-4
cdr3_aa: CASSAGDSQFHTNEKLFF

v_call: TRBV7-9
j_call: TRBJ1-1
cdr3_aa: CASSWDRGLVTEAFF